This record looks at one T cell receptor (beta chain) sequence and its context. Its specificity is unknown. These data are taken from a study of T cells in localized non-small cell lung cancer. Study findings and constraints: Adjacent lung was found to contain a median about 50 of the top 100 tumor clones. Greater T cell density in blood accompanied longer overall survival. Maximal T cell clonality occurred in uninvolved adjacent lung, with tumor ranking below it. Heterogeneity remains possible, as sequencing covered one tumor region only.

Germline V gene data show CDR1 as LGHNA and CDR2 as YNFKEQ. Between the trimmed V and J ends, which lost 0 bases and 0 bases, there was a span of 14 bases. The CDR3 is made up of 18 amino acids. TCRdb's copy holds only in-frame clones and misses some; the assay was immunoSEQ multiplex PCR. This sample yields around 34,000 clones, of which 93% are seen a single time; less than 8% belongs to the top ten. This receptor was identified in a female donor older than 55 with stage I lung adenocarcinoma. This sample comprised peripheral blood, obtained before any cancer treatment. This chain joins TRBV4-2 and TRBJ1-4; no definite D call. The CDR3 nucleotides are TGTGCCAGCAGCCAAGATTGGTCCGATGGAGCAACTAATGAAAAACTGTTTTTT. Residues: CASSQDWSDGATNEKLFF.